This is a list of T cell receptor beta chains from one sample in a study of cytomegalovirus exposure and HLA in healthy donors. TCRdb's copy holds only in-frame clones and misses some; the assay was immunoSEQ multiplex PCR. The data contain some 290,000 clones, 70% to 90% of them singletons. Source material: PBMCs. The receptors stem from a man aged 30 to 45 in good health and CMV-seronegative. Each CDR3 is given with its conserved first and last residue. The D gene is left open where the match is weak.

CASTLRRGGSGANVLTF TGTGCCAGCACCTTGCGCCGAGGAGGCTCTGGGGCCAACGTCCTGACTTTC NA TRBJ2-6 TRBV13
CARQGCEKLFF TGTGCCAGACAGGGTTGCGAAAAACTGTTTTTT NA TRBJ1-4 TRBV27
CASSARQHYEQYF TGTGCCAGCAGTGCCCGACAGCACTACGAGCAGTACTTC NA TRBJ2-7 TRBV6-1
CSGKWGVGTEAFF TGCAGCGGCAAATGGGGGGTGGGCACTGAAGCTTTCTTT NA TRBJ1-1 TRBV29-1
CASALGGQGIRTYNEQFF TGTGCCAGCGCGCTCGGGGGACAGGGGATCCGTACGTACAATGAGCAGTTCTTC TRBD1 TRBJ2-1 TRBV9
CASSLEGQRRTEAFF TGTGCCAGCAGTTTGGAAGGACAGAGAAGGACTGAAGCTTTCTTT NA TRBJ1-1 TRBV27
CASSEAWKSGGVAQYF TGTGCCAGCAGTGAAGCGTGGAAAAGCGGCGGGGTGGCCCAGTACTTC NA TRBJ2-5 TRBV2
CASSPRGGAGTEAFF TGTGCCAGCAGCCCACGCGGGGGGGCTGGGACTGAAGCTTTCTTT NA TRBJ1-1 TRBV9
CAISESSESGTEAFF TGTGCCATCAGTGAGTCGAGTGAGTCGGGGACTGAAGCTTTCTTT NA TRBJ1-1 TRBV10-3
CASSSTGANTEAFF TGTGCCAGCAGCTCAACAGGGGCGAACACTGAAGCTTTCTTT TRBD1 TRBJ1-1 TRBV7-6
CASSQDLGGGRYEQYF TGCGCCAGCAGCCAAGATCTTGGGGGGGGGCGATACGAGCAGTACTTC NA TRBJ2-7 TRBV4-3
CASSPQWNAGGNGYTF TGTGCCAGCTCACCACAGTGGAATGCAGGGGGGAATGGCTACACCTTC TRBD1 TRBJ1-2 TRBV18
CASSYSISTYEQYF TGTGCCAGCAGTTACTCGATCAGTACCTACGAGCAGTACTTC NA TRBJ2-7 TRBV6-6
CAISESEGSEGYEQYF TGTGCCATCAGTGAGTCGGAGGGTTCGGAAGGCTACGAGCAGTACTTC NA TRBJ2-7 TRBV10-3
CASAGGESSFTDTQYF TGTGCCAGCGCCGGAGGGGAGAGCAGCTTCACAGATACGCAGTATTTT NA TRBJ2-3 TRBV5-5